This TCR beta chain was observed in a study of cytotoxic CD8 clonotypes in ibrutinib-treated CLL. After removal of 4 bases from V and 3 bases from J, the junction contained 8 bases not matched to a gene. Germline V lookup: CDR1 MDHEN, CDR2 SYDVKM. This CDR3 spans 15 amino acids. Clones were read by immunoSEQ multiplex PCR, and TCRdb kept only the in-frame ones, dropping some. The sample has 150,000 to 200,000 clones, about four fifths seen once. The sample here was PBMCs, taken after 12 months of ibrutinib treatment. The V gene is TRBV28, the J gene TRBJ1-2, with TRBD1 matching over 7 bases. The source is a human donor with chronic lymphocytic leukemia. For the CDR3, the DNA is TGTGCCAGCAGTTCACCGGGAGGGGGCTACTATGGCTACACCTTC. It encodes CASSSPGGGYYGYTF.